This T cell receptor beta chain appears in the sequencing data of a study of blood T cell repertoires in COVID-19 (dated by TCRdb to the early 2020s). In terms of the full investigation: Collaborator samples came from the United States, Italy and Spain and covered acute and convalescent phases of COVID-19. HLA class I and class II types, where available, came from metadata supplied by the sample provider rather than from assay-based typing. A freely available public database, intended as a resource for researchers studying the immune response to SARS-CoV-2, is where the repertoires were released. The material from the prospective study consisted of cDNA or gDNA derived from T cells, B-cell-depleted T cells, or PBMCs. A de-identified subject ID, COVID-19 status, age in years and sex were almost always included in the sample metadata. The dataset comprised deeply sampled blood TCRbeta repertoires from subjects exposed to, actively infected with, or recovered from COVID-19. Samples were obtained from the ongoing ImmuneRACE study (first 160 participants) and from some 1,300 subjects provided by 6 global collaborators. The full study reports these points: Clinical and demographic metadata were provided uncurated, with the amount varying by source and participant.

TCRbeta CDR3 regions were amplified from genomic DNA using the immunoSEQ Assay, a bias-controlled multiplex PCR. The paper's processing steps were these. Within the assay, amplification of reference gene primers was used to estimate how many nucleated cells each sample contained. Sequence reads were collapsed and filtered to measure the absolute abundance of every unique TCRbeta CDR3 rearrangement. For each sample, productive Simpson clonality was calculated by taking the square root of Simpson's diversity index across productive rearrangements. Held by TCRdb, this immuneACCESS table contains in-frame sequences only and omits some clones. Under half of the omission traces to an unresolved V gene where checked; the cause of the rest is unknown. The V and J calls and the clone size are those of that table, but D and trimming were determined from the DNA. Across this sample there are some 300,000 clones, with approximately 86% seen only once. The ten largest clones take up approximately 14% of the sample.

CDR3 length: 18 amino acids, cysteine to phenylalanine. Only CDR3 DNA is held: 54 bases, read in frame from base 1. Relative to germline, V is missing 3 bases and J is missing 1 base, with 8 bases of the junction outside any gene match. CDR1 and CDR2 (LNHDA, SQIVND) derive from the germline V gene (reference sequence). At one collaborating source in Seattle, patients were enrolled during active infection and were followed longitudinally through the course of disease. Whole blood was collected in K2EDTA tubes by collaborating institutions according to the institutions' own protocols. For TCRbeta analysis, collaborators shipped samples as frozen whole blood, isolated PBMCs, or DNA extracted from either of those sample types. Remarks on this clone: The antigen it recognizes is unknown. No base-level quality is on record; no much larger clone is a single base apart.

Sequencing was carried out using peripheral blood. The source of this sequence is an older woman with COVID-19, enrolled during active disease. The chain is assembled from TRBV19 and TRBJ2-3; 12 nucleotides in the junction match TRBD2. The CDR3 protein: CASSILSGLAGRTDTQYF. The nucleotide sequence reads as follows: TGTGCCAGTAGTATTCTTTCCGGACTAGCGGGACGCACAGATACGCAGTATTTT.